This T cell receptor (beta chain) was recorded in a study of blood T cells in healthy people across ages. For every donor, a draw yielded approximately 9.8 milliliters of peripheral blood. Notes on the study in general: Diversity of TCR beta correlated strongly with naive T cell percentage. The recorded TCR beta diversity per million T cells decreased in a roughly linear manner with age.

Sample-barcoded 5' priming and a J-beta primer mix drove a second PCR of about 6 to 11 cycles. MiXCR, applied by TCRdb to the 5' RACE reads, yields one record per CDR3 protein. This sample has roughly 1,500,000 distinct CDR3 sequences, with 30% to 35% found just once. The sample holds a few counts of this clonotype. Its cognate antigen is unknown. Trimming removed 2 bases from V and 4 bases from J, with 12 bases in between. CDR3 length equals 14 residues. Germline loops: CDR1 DFQATT, CDR2 SNEGSKA (reference sequence). This TCR came from a woman between 25 and 40 years old in good health. The chain recombines TRBV20-1 with TRBJ2-1, with D uncertain. Specimen: blood. The CDR3 DNA follows: TGCAGTGCTAGAAAACGACTGAAGTACAATGAGCAGTTCTTC. This translates into CSARKRLKYNEQFF.